Given below is one TCR beta chain in context. Its antigen remains unknown. Being one base from a much bigger clone, this may be a read error. TCRdb recomputed calls from the reads with MiXCR, one row per CDR3 protein. The sample comprises about 900,000 distinct CDR3 sequences, roughly 31% of which are singletons, and roughly 13% rests with the top ten. The data stem from a study of T cell repertoires in cytomegalovirus infection. The CDR3 runs to 14 residues. The germline gives CDR1 SGHTA, CDR2 FQGNSA. Sample: cultured CD8+ T cells from PBMCs, taken from culture after CMV antigen stimulation. The rearrangement joins TRBV7-2 to TRBJ1-5; TRBD1 matches 7 bases. The sequence was obtained from a human donor in good health (CMV status not recorded). Some clones in this sample may be carry-over from other donors' samples. CDR3 amino acids: CAGSSLGGYQPQHF. In DNA, the CDR3 is TGTGCCGGCAGCTCATTAGGGGGCTATCAGCCCCAGCATTTT.